This TCR beta chain was captured by sequencing in a study of shared clonotypes between healthy human individuals. The test was conducted at deep level. Every immunoSEQ plate was one replicate of a subset's evenly spread DNA. The authors ran unsorted PBMC replicate PCRs on 300 ng DNA, around 27,000 T cell genomes. Sequenced by immunoSEQ multiplex PCR; TCRdb stores in-frame clones only, minus some. The sample has 470,000 or so clones, roughly 80% seen once. HIV-negative, healthy adults without recent acute infections or vaccinations were the donors. In germline, CDR1 is SGHDN, CDR2 FVKESK. The CDR3 has 14 residues. Trimming took 3 bases from V and 4 from J, leaving 12 bases between them.

Sequencing was carried out using PBMCs. The V call is TRBV14, the J call TRBJ2-5, with a tentative D call TRBD2 (6 bases). This clonotype originated in a woman between 40 and 55 years old in good health. Some clones in this sample may be carry-over from other donors' samples. CDR3 DNA sequence: TGTGCCAGCAGCCAGACGGGGGTTCCAGAGACCCAGTACTTC. Translation: CASSQTGVPETQYF.